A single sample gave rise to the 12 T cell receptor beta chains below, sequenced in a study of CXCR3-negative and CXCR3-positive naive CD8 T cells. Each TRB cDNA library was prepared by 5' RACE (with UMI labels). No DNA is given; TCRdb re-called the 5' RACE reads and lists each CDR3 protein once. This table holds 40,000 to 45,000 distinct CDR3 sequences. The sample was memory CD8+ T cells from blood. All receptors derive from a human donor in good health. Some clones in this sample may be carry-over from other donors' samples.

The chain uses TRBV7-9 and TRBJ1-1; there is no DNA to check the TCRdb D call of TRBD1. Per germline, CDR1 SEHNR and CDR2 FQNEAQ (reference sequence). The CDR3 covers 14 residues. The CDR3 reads CASSSWTGESEAFF.

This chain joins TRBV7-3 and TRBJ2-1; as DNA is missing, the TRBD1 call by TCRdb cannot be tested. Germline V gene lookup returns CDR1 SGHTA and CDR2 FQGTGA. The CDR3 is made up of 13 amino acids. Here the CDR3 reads CASSLRQDNEQFF.

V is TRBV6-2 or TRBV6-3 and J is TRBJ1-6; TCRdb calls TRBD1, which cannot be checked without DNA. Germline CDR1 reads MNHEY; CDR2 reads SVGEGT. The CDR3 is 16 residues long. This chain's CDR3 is CASSYSQGSDNSPLHF.

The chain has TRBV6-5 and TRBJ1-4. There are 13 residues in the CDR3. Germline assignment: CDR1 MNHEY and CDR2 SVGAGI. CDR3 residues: CASSYSISGKLFF.

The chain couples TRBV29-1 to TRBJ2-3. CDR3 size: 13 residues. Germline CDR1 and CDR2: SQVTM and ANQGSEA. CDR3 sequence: CSVEGVSTDTQYF.

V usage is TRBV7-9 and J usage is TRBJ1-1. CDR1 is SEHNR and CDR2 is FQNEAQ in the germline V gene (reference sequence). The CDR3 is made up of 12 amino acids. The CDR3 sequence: CATYGSNTEAFF.

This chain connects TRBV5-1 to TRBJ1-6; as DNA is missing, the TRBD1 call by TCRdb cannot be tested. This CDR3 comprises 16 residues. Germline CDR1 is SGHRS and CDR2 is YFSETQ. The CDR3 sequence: CASSTSGDTDNSPLHF.

The CDR3 loop reads CATSDLYNEQFF. The chain carries TRBV24-1 and TRBJ2-1. The germline gives CDR1 KGHDR, CDR2 SFDVKD. This CDR3 region has 12 residues.

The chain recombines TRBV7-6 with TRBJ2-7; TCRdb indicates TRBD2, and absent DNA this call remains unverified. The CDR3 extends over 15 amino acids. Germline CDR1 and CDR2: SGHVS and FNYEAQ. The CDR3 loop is CASSFNRGATYEQYF.

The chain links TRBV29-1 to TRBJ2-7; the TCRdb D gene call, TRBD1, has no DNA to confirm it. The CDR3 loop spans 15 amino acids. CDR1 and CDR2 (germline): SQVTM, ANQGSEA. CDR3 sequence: CSVEAQDREVYEQYF.

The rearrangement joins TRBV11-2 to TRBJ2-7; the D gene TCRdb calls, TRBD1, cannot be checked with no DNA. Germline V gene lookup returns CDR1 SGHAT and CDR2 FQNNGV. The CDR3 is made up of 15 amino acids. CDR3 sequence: CASSEIPRRIYEQYF.

CDR3 residues: CATGGGTYEQYF. The chain is built from TRBV15 and TRBJ2-7. The germline V gene has CDR1 LNHNV and CDR2 YYDKDF (reference sequence). The CDR3 consists of 12 residues.